The entry that follows covers one T cell receptor (beta chain) sequence. The record originates from a study of CD8 T cells in Susac syndrome. V dropped 4 bases and J dropped 4 bases, with 14 bases sitting between them. Germline loops: CDR1 MNHEY, CDR2 SVGAGI. This CDR3 is built from 14 residues. Random hexamers were used to reverse transcribe roughly 0.5 to 1 ug of RNA. The amplification used immunoSEQ multiplex PCR on TCR beta CDR3; it spanned 54 Vbeta and 13 Jbeta. Using its own MiXCR run on the immunoSEQ multiplex PCR reads, TCRdb lists one record per CDR3 protein. The sample carries hundreds of thousands of distinct CDR3 sequences, about 85% recorded once. CD8+ and CD4+ T cells circulating in blood were sequenced for TCR beta. Multiple sclerosis controls were treatment-naive patients with stable or active relapsing-remitting disease.

Sequences were obtained from CD8+ T cells from PBMCs. The clonotype originates from a human donor with multiple sclerosis. The V and J genes are TRBV6-5 and TRBJ2-7; D ambiguous. The CDR3 region has the DNA TGTGCCAGCAGTTCCGAAGCGTACCCGTACGAGCAGTACTTC. The encoded protein is CASSSEAYPYEQYF.